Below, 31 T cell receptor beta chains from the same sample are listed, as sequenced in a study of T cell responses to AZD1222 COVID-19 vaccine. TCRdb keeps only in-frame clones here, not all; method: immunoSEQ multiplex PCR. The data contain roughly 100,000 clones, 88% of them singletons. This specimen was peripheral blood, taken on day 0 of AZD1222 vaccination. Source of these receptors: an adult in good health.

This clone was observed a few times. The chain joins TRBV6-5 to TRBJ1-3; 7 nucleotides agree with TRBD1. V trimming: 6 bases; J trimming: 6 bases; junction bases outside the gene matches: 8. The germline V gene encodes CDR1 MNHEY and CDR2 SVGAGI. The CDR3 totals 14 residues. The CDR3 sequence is CASRRAGTENTIYF. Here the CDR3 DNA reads TGTGCCAGCAGACGCGCCGGGACAGAAAACACCATATATTTT.

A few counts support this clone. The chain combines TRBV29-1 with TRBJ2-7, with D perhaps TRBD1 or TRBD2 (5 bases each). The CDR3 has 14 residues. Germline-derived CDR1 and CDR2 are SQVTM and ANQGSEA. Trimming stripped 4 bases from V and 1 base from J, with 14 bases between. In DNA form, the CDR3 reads TGCAGCGTTGGGGGTGGGACGGTATCCTACGAGCAGTACTTC. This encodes CSVGGGTVSYEQYF.

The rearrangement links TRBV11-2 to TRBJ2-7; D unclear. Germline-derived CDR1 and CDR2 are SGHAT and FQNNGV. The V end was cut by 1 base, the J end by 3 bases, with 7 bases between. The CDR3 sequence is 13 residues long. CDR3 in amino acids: CASSLGTDYEQYF. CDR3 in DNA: TGTGCCAGCAGCTTAGGGACCGACTACGAGCAGTACTTC.

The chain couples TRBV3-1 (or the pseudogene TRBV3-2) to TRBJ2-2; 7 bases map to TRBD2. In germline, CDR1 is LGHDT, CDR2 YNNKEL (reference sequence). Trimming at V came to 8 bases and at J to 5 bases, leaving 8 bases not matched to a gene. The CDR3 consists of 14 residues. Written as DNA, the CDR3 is TGTGCCAGCGAGGGGCGGGAGAGGACCGGGGAGCTGTTTTTT. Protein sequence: CASEGRERTGELFF.

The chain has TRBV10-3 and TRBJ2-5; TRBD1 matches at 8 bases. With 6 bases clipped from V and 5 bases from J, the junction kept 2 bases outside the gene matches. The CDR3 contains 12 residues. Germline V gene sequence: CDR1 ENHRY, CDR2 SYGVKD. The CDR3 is CAISTGGETQYF. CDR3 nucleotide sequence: TGTGCCATCAGCACAGGGGGGGAGACCCAGTACTTC.

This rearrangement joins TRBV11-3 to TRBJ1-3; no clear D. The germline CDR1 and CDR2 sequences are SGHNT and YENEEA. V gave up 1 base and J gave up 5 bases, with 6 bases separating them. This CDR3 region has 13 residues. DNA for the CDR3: TGTGCCAGCAGCTTAGGACCCCGAAACACCATATATTTT. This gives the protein CASSLGPRNTIYF.

Written as DNA, the CDR3 is TGCAGCGTTAAATTCACAGGGTCTAATGAAAAACTGTTTTTT. Protein product: CSVKFTGSNEKLFF. The V call is TRBV29-1, the J call TRBJ1-4; possible D gene TRBD1, 6 bases. Germline V gene lookup returns CDR1 SQVTM and CDR2 ANQGSEA. This CDR3 is 14 amino acids long. V dropped 5 bases and J dropped 3 bases, with 13 bases sitting between them.

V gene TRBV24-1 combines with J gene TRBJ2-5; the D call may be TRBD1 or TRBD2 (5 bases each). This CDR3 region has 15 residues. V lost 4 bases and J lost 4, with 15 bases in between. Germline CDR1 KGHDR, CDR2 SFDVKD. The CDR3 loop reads CATSDTGTPPETQYF. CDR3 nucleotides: TGTGCCACCAGTGACACCGGGACCCCCCCAGAGACCCAGTACTTC.

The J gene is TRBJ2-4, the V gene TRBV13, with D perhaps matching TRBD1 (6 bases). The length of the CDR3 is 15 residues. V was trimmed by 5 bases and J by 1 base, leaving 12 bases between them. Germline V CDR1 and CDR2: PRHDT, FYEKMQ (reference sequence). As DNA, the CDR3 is TGTGCCAGCAGCATAACAGGGAATGCCAAAAACATTCAGTACTTC. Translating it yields CASSITGNAKNIQYF.

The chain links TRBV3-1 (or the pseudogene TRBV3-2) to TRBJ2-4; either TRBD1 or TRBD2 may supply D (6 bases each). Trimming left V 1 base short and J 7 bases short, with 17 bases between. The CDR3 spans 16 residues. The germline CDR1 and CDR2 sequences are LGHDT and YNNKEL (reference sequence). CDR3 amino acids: CASSQVWDTAGNIQYF. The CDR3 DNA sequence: TGTGCCAGCAGCCAAGTCTGGGACACCGCGGGGAACATTCAGTACTTC.

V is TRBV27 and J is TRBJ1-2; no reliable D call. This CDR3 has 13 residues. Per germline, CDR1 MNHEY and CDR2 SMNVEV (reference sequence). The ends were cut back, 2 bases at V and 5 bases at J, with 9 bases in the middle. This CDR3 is CASSLIGDYGYTF. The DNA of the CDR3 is TGTGCCAGCAGTTTAATCGGGGATTATGGCTACACCTTC.

CDR3 coding DNA: TGTGCCAGCTCACCACCCGCGGGCACGAGCTCCTACAATGAGCAGTTCTTC. Translating it yields CASSPPAGTSSYNEQFF. V and J are TRBV18 and TRBJ2-1, with D possibly TRBD2 on 5 matching bases. CDR1 and CDR2 (germline): KGHSH, LQKENI. The ends were cut back, 0 bases at V and 0 bases at J, with 12 bases in the middle. CDR3 size: 17 residues.

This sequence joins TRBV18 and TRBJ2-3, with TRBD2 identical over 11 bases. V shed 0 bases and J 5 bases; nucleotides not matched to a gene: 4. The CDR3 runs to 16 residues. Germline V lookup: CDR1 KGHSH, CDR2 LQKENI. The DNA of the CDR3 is TGTGCCAGCTCACCACCTCTAGCGGGAGGACGAGATACGCAGTATTTT. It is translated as CASSPPLAGGRDTQYF.

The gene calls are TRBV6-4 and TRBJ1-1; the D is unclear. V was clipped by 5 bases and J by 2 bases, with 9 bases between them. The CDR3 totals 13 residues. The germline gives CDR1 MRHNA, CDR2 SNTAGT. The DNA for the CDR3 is TGTGCCAGCAGTCCCCGAGGTAACACTGAAGCTTTCTTT. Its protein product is CASSPRGNTEAFF.

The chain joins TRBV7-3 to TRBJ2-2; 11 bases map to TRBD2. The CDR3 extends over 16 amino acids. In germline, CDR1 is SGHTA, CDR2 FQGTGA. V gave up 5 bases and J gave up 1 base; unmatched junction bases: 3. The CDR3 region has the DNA TGTGCCAGCAGCGGGACTAGCGGACAGAACACCGGGGAGCTGTTTTTT. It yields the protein CASSGTSGQNTGELFF. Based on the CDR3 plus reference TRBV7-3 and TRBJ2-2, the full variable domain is GAGVSQTPSNKVTEKGKYVELRCDPISGHTALYWYRQSLGQGPEFLIYFQGTGAADDSGLPNDRFFAVRPEGSVSTLKIQRTERGDSAVYLCASSGTSGQNTGELFFGEGSRLTVL.

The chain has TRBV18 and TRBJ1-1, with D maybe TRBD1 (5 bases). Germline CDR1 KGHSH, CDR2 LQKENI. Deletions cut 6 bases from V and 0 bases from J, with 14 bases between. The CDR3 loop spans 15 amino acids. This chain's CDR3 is CASSPSTAMNTEAFF. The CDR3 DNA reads TGTGCCAGCTCCCCCTCGACAGCAATGAACACTGAAGCTTTCTTT. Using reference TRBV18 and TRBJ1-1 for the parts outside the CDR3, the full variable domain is NAGVMQNPRHLVRRRGQEARLRCSPMKGHSHVYWYRQLPEEGLKFMVYLQKENIIDESGMPKERFSAEFPKEGPSILRIQQVVRGDSAAYFCASSPSTAMNTEAFFGQGTRLTVV.

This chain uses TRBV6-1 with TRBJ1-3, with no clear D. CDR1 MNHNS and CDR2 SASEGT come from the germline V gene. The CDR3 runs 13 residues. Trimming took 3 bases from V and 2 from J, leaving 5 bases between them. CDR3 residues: CASSDPTGNTIYF. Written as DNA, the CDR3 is TGTGCCAGCAGTGACCCCACTGGAAACACCATATATTTT.

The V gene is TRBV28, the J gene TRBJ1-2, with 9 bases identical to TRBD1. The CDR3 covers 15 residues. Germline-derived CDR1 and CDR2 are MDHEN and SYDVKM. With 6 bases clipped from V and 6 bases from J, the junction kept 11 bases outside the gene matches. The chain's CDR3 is CASSFSQGARDGYTF. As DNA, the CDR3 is TGTGCCAGCAGCTTCTCACAGGGGGCGCGGGATGGCTACACCTTC.

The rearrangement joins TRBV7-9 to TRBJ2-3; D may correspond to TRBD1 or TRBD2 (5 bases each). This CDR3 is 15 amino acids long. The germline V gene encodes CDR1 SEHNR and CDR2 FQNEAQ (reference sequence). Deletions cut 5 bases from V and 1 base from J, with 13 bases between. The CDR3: CASSQPGLGTDTQYF. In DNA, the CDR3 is TGTGCCAGCAGCCAGCCGGGGCTTGGCACAGATACGCAGTATTTT. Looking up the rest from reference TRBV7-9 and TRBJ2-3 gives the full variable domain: DTGVSQNPRHKITKRGQNVTFRCDPISEHNRLYWYRQTLGQGPEFLTYFQNEAQLEKSRLLSDRFSAERPKGSFSTLEIQRTEQGDSAMYLCASSQPGLGTDTQYFGPGTRLTVL.

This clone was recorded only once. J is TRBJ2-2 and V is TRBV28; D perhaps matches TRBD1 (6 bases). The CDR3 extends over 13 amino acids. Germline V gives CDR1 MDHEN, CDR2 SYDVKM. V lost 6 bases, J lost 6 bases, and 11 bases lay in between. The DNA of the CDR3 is TGTGCCAGCAGCCTAAACAGGGCCGGGGAGCTGTTTTTT. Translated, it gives CASSLNRAGELFF. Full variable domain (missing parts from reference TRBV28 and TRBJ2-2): DVKVTQSSRYLVKRTGEKVFLECVQDMDHENMFWYRQDPGLGLRLIYFSYDVKMKEKGDIPEGYSVSREKKERFSLILESASTNQTSMYLCASSLNRAGELFFGEGSRLTVL.

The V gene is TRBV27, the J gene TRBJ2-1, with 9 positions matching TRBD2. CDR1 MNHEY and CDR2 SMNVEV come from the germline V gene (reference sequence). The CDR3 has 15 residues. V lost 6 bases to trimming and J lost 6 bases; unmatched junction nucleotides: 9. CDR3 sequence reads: CASSPLAGVGNEQFF. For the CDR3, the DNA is TGTGCCAGCAGCCCTTTAGCGGGAGTAGGCAATGAGCAGTTCTTC.

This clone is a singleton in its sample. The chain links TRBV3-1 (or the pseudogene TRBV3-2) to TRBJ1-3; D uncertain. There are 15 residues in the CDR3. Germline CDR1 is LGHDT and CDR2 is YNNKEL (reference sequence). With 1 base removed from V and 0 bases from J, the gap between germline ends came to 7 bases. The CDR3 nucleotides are TGTGCCAGCAGCCAAGGACGGGGCTCTGGAAACACCATATATTTT. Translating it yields CASSQGRGSGNTIYF.

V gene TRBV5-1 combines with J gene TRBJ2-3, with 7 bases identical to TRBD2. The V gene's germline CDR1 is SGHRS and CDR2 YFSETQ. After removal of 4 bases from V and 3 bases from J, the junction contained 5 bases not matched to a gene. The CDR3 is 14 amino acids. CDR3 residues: CASSRLAETDTQYF. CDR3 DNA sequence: TGCGCCAGCAGCCGCCTAGCGGAGACAGATACGCAGTATTTT.

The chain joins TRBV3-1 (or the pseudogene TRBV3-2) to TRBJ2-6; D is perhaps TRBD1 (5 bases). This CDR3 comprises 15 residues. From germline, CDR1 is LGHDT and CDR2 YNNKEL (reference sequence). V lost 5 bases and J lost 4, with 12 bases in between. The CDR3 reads CASSLTALGANVLTF. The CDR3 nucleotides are TGTGCCAGCAGCTTGACAGCCCTCGGGGCCAACGTCCTGACTTTC.

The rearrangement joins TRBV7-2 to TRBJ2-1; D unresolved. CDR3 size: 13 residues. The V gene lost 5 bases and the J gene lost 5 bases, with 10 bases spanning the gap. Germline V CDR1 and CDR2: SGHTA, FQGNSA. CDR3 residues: CASSPYRDNEQFF. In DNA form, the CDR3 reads TGTGCCAGCAGCCCCTACCGGGACAATGAGCAGTTCTTC.

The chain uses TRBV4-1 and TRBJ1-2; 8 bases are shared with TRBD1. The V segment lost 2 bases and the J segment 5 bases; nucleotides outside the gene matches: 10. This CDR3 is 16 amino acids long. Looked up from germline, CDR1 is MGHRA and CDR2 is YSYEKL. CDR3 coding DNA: TGCGCCAGCAGCCAACCGAGGACAGGGCATGGGTATGGCTACACCTTC. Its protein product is CASSQPRTGHGYGYTF.

The CDR3 DNA sequence: TGTGCCAGTAGTACACAAAGACAGGGTTCTGGGGCCAACGTCCTGACTTTC. It codes for CASSTQRQGSGANVLTF. The chain couples TRBV19 to TRBJ2-6; 7 bases agree with TRBD1. V dropped 4 bases and J dropped 1; count of bases not matched to a gene: 7. This CDR3 spans 17 amino acids. Germline assignment: CDR1 LNHDA and CDR2 SQIVND (reference sequence).

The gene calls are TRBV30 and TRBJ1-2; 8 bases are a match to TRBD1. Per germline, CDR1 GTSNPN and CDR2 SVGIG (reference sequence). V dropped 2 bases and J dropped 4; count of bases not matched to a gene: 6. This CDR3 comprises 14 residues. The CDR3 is CAWSPPGTGYGYTF. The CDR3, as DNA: TGTGCCTGGAGTCCGCCCGGGACAGGCTATGGCTACACCTTC. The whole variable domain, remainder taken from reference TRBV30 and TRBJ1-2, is SQTIHQWPATLVQPVGSPLSLECTVEGTSNPNLYWYRQAAGRGLQLLFYSVGIGQISSEVPQNLSASRPQDRQFILSSKKLLLSDSGFYLCAWSPPGTGYGYTFGSGTRLTVV.

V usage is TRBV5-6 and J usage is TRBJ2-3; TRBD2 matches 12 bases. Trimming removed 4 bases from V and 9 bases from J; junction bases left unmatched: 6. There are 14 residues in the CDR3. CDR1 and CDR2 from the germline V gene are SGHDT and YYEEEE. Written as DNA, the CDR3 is TGTGCCAGCAGCCCTCTAGCGGGAGGGGGAACGCAGTATTTT. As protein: CASSPLAGGGTQYF.

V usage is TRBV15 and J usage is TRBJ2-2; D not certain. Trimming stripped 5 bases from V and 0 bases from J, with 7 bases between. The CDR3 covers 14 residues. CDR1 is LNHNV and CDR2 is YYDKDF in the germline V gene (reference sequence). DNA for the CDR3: TGTGCCACCAGCCCGGATCCGAACACCGGGGAGCTGTTTTTT. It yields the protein CATSPDPNTGELFF.

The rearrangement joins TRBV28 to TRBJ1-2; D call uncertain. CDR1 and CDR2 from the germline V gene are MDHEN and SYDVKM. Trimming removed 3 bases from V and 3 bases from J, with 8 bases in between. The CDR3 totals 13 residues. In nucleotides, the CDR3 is TGTGCCAGCAGTTTGTCAGCGGACTATGGCTACACCTTC. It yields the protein CASSLSADYGYTF.